The clone carrying this TCR beta chain was counted only a few times. Its specificity is unknown. The germline V gene encodes CDR1 LGHNA and CDR2 YSLEER. This CDR3 is built from 13 residues. With 4 bases clipped from V and 8 bases from J, the junction kept 5 bases outside the gene matches. The sample originates from a study of T cell responses to AZD1222 COVID-19 vaccine. Overall study findings and caveats: Across spike, vaccine-associated CD4 TCRs were found, dominant at 160-218 and 743-854.

The protocol was immunoSEQ multiplex PCR, while the TCRdb copy is restricted to in-frame clones and leaves out a portion. The table shows approximately 89,000 clones, with approximately 90% occurring only once. The chain combines TRBV4-3 with TRBJ1-2, with 9 bases identical to TRBD1. This receptor was identified in an adult in good health. The specimen was peripheral blood, collected on day 0 of AZD1222 vaccination. The DNA for the CDR3 is TGCGCCAGCAGCCTAGACAGGGGGGACGGCTACACCTTC. It codes for CASSLDRGDGYTF.